This TCR beta chain originates from a study of identical twins (dated by TCRdb to between 2015 and 2016). For the study in its entirety: The study deep-sequenced TCR alpha and beta repertoires from monozygotic twins, unrelated adults of various ages and cord blood to test whether fetal clonotypes persist. Replicate twin experiments were performed at different times using different library preparation protocols to rule out contamination. Summary of the overall study and its limitations: Invariant T cells such as MAIT and iNKT could partly confound zero-insertion analyses, though diverse VJ usage argued against this for most clonotypes. Recombination models systematically underestimated out-of-frame TCR alpha sharing in monozygotic twins but agreed with sharing between unrelated individuals. Compared with coincidental sharing between unrelated individuals, an excess of low generation-probability sequences was observed among out-of-frame TCR alpha sequences shared between twins. Fewer insertions were carried by abundant cord blood beta clonotypes; a weaker similar trend was observed in young adult naive repertoires, while no such trend was observed in memory repertoires. Excess twin sharing in beta out-of-frame sequences was weaker because fewer shared sequences lowered the signal-to-noise ratio. Conclusions relied on cross-sectional statistical analysis, since the same donors could not be followed over many years.

Counted from cysteine to phenylalanine, this CDR3 has 15 amino acids. Only the CDR3 region is kept as DNA, spanning 45 bases read in frame from base 1. The germline V gene (reference sequence) supplies CDR1 SEHNR and CDR2 FQNEAQ. V is clipped by 5 bases and J by 10 bases, and the sequence between their germline boundaries is 21 bases long. Receptors were amplified or captured by 5' RACE. Sequenced on an Illumina HiSeq 2000. Template switching added a universal primer binding site, and the final cDNA carried a unique molecular identifier that allowed TCR cDNA molecules to be counted accurately. First-strand cDNA for TCR alpha and beta chains was synthesized from specific primers in the conserved constant-segment region. Each cDNA library was double barcoded, with a SMART-Mk sample barcode plus Illumina barcodes, to control for contamination. TruSeq adapter sequences, together with Illumina sample barcodes, were added in two successive PCR steps. TCR alpha and beta cDNA libraries were sequenced on the Illumina HiSeq platform with custom primers. Under the source paper's analysis protocol: MiGEC was used to process raw reads and extract unique molecular identifiers, and MiXCR was used to find CDR3 positions. For each individual, recombination models were inferred using an EM algorithm with the repgenHMM and IGoR tools. Shared clonotypes were analyzed with the tcR package in R, and sharing was normalized by the product of cloneset sizes. To study raw recombination without the effects of thymic and clonal selection, out-of-frame nonproductive sequences were analyzed. TCRdb ran its own pipeline on the public reads, namely fastp trimming at Q25 and MiXCR clone calling, and kept in-frame beta chains. Each entry merges the rows of one CDR3 protein and shows their most common DNA and genes. The V and J calls were determined by TCRdb, not by the authors. Here the sample has hundreds of thousands of distinct CDR3 sequences; roughly 18% occur a single time. Around 12% of the sample comes from the top ten.

Every donor in the study was a healthy Caucasian. The twin cohort comprised three pairs of female monozygotic twins, all aged roughly 18 to 30 years. Peripheral blood mononuclear cells were the source from which RNA for the TCR libraries was isolated. This clonotype was detected a few times. No antigen is known for it. Base-call qualities are not available, and no considerably larger clone is one nucleotide away. Another study also made use of these data, one on T cells expressing NK-cell markers. Per that second paper: Three sorted T-cell subsets (CD3+CD56+NKG2C+, CD3+CD56+NKG2C- and CD3+CD56-NKG2C+) from about 8 donors had their TCR beta-chain repertoires profiled. Among the eight sequenced donors, only one was HCMV-seronegative, while the other seven were HCMV-seropositive. To restrict sorting to alphabetaTCR-expressing T cells, an anti-gammadeltaTCR antibody was added in several experiments. In roughly 6 donors, the dominant CD3+CD56+NKG2C+ clonotypes ranked among the top 10 CD8+ clonotypes, making up about 1.0-7.5% of CD8+ T cells. Those dominant clonotypes were again the most abundant among CD3+CD56-NKG2C+ cells in a handful of donors, at about 25-60.1%. It remained unclear whether the expanded NKG2C-expressing T cell clones were specific for HCMV antigens. The study sequenced eight donors, all healthy volunteers chosen at random: three men and five women. A commercial ELISA kit detecting HCMV-specific IgG in serum was used to determine HCMV serostatus. For more than five donors, bulk peripheral blood T-cell repertoires were also sequenced from unsorted PBMC. MIGEC was used to demultiplex reads and group reads by UMI, and MiTCR was used to assemble and quantify clonotypes. Only TCR cDNA sequences supported by at least two reads were kept to exclude erroneous sequences. Downstream repertoire analysis used the tcR package, and clonotypes were matched across fractions by CDR3 nucleotide sequence plus V segment. VDJmatch was used to annotate antigen specificity against VDJdb, with one amino acid substitution in CDR3 permitted.

The sequence links TRBV7-9 to TRBJ2-1; the D gene is possibly TRBD2, with 7 bases matching. Sequences were obtained from PBMCs. This TCR derives from a woman between 18 and 29 years old in good health. The CDR3 loop reads CASSQGPAGRGEQFF. Here is the DNA: TGTGCCAGCAGCCAGGGACCCGCAGGGAGGGGGGAGCAGTTCTTC.